Shown below are 14 T cell receptor beta chains from a single sample sequenced in a study of immune heterogeneity within non-small cell lung tumors. Template input, which was bulk tumor genomic DNA, totaled approximately 630 ng per sample. Every primary tumor yielded several biopsies, spaced far apart, that were taken during surgery. Each patient presented with untreated, newly diagnosed non-small cell lung cancer and received curative surgery. For the TCR beta CDR3, multiplex PCR with 32 V and 13 J primers performed the amplification. Each CDR3 protein is one row after TCRdb ran MiXCR on the multiplex PCR reads. The sample lists fewer than 7,500 distinct CDR3 sequences, 22% occurring once. Sequencing used lung tumor tissue. The source of these receptors is a man aged 60 to 69 with non-small cell lung cancer.

This clonotype was found many times. This chain joins TRBV7-8 and TRBJ2-1, with a weak D call TRBD1 (6 bases). CDR3 length: 12 residues. The germline CDR1 and CDR2 sequences are SGHVS and FQNEAQ. Trimming left V 0 bases short and J 15 bases short, with 12 bases between. CDR3 sequence: CASSLAGAAPFF. CDR3 DNA sequence: TGTGCCAGCAGCTTAGCGGGGGCGGCGCCGTTCTTC.

The rearrangement joins TRBV4-1 to TRBJ1-4; the D is unclear. V was pared by 4 bases and J by 8 bases, with 20 bases between. The CDR3 spans 16 residues. Germline loops: CDR1 MGHRA, CDR2 YSYEKL. The CDR3 coding sequence is TGCGCCAGCAGCCGCCAAGTTCGGGGATTGAAAGAAAAACTGTTTTTT. This gives the protein CASSRQVRGLKEKLFF.

In its sample, this clonotype is medium-sized. V and J are TRBV6-1 and TRBJ2-2; 13 nucleotides line up with TRBD2. Germline-derived CDR1 and CDR2 are MNHNS and SASEGT. V was pared by 7 bases and J by 6 bases, with 5 bases of the junction left unmatched. The CDR3 is made up of 15 amino acids. DNA of the CDR3: TGTGCCAGCACTATACTAGCGGGAGGGCCCGGGGAGCTGTTTTTT. This translates into CASTILAGGPGELFF.

This clonotype is medium-sized by share. The J gene is TRBJ2-3, the V gene TRBV2; D not certain. This CDR3 comprises 14 residues. CDR1 SNHLY and CDR2 FYNNEI come from the germline V gene. The V end was cut by 8 bases, the J end by 0 bases, with 12 bases between. CDR3 sequence (DNA): TGTGCCAGCTGCCGCGAGGTTAGCACAGATACGCAGTATTTT. It codes for CASCREVSTDTQYF. Combining the CDR3 with reference TRBV2 and TRBJ2-3 gives the whole variable domain EPEVTQTPSHQVTQMGQEVILRCVPISNHLYFYWYRQILGQKVEFLVSFYNNEISEKSEIFDDQFSVERPDGSNFTLKIRSTKLEDSAMYFCASCREVSTDTQYFGPGTRLTVL.

Sample share makes this clonotype medium-sized. The chain recombines TRBV6-1 with TRBJ2-7; 9 bases are shared with TRBD1. The CDR3 consists of 16 residues. V shed 2 bases, J shed 6 bases, and the junction held 11 bases outside the gene matches. Germline values: CDR1 MNHNS, CDR2 SASEGT. Written as DNA, the CDR3 is TGTGCCAGCAGTGAACCACCCGGACAGGGGCTTGGCGAGCAGTACTTC. Translated: CASSEPPGQGLGEQYF.

In the case of this clonotype: A much larger clone differs from this one at a single base, so this may be a read error. The chain recombines TRBV6-1 with TRBJ1-4; D is ambiguous. CDR3 length equals 15 residues. CDR1 MNHNS and CDR2 SASEGT come from the germline V gene. The CDR3 DNA reads as TGTGCCAACAGTGAAGGGCGGGGTCGAGGTGAAAAACTGTTTTTT. This translates into CANSEGRGRGEKLFF.

The chain combines TRBV28 with TRBJ2-7; D assignment may be TRBD1 or TRBD2 (5 bases each). Trimming left V 5 bases short and J 2 bases short, with 13 bases between. The CDR3 is made up of 14 amino acids. Looked up from germline, CDR1 is MDHEN and CDR2 is SYDVKM. The CDR3 region has the DNA TGTGCCAGCAGTCCATTGGGACGGACCTACGAGCAGTACTTC. It encodes CASSPLGRTYEQYF. Filled out from reference TRBV28 and TRBJ2-7, the complete variable domain reads DVKVTQSSRYLVKRTGEKVFLECVQDMDHENMFWYRQDPGLGLRLIYFSYDVKMKEKGDIPEGYSVSREKKERFSLILESASTNQTSMYLCASSPLGRTYEQYFGPGTRLTVT.

Details on this clonotype: This may be a read error: a much more frequent sequence differs by one nucleotide. This chain links TRBV10-2 with TRBJ2-7, with 8 positions matching TRBD1. After removal of 8 bases from V and 7 bases from J, the junction contained 7 bases not matched to a gene. Germline CDR1 and CDR2: WSHSY and SAAADI. The CDR3 is made up of 12 amino acids. The CDR3 coding sequence is TGCGCCAGCGTGACAGGGGATCGGGAGCAGTACTTC. Its protein product is CASVTGDREQYF.

This clonotype was detected many times. This chain uses TRBV4-1 with TRBJ1-6, with 12 bases aligning to TRBD1. The V and J ends lost 4 bases and 8 bases, in that order; junction bases with no gene match: 9. The CDR3 spans 17 residues. The germline V gene has CDR1 MGHRA and CDR2 YSYEKL. The CDR3 protein is CASSRSGTGGRDSPLHF. In nucleotides, the CDR3 is TGCGCCAGCAGCCGTTCCGGGACAGGGGGCAGGGATTCACCCCTCCACTTT.

CDR3 loop: CSARDTGAISDYTF. CDR3 coding DNA: TGCAGTGCTAGAGATACAGGCGCGATCTCTGACTACACCTTC. The chain employs TRBV20-1 and TRBJ1-2; TRBD1 might be the D (5 bases). Germline lookup yields CDR1 DFQATT and CDR2 SNEGSKA (reference sequence). V lost 0 bases and J lost 10, with 18 bases in between. The CDR3 has 14 residues.

The chain joins TRBV28 to TRBJ2-5; D assignment may be TRBD1 or TRBD2 (5 bases each). The CDR3 has 15 residues. Germline assignment: CDR1 MDHEN and CDR2 SYDVKM. Between the trimmed V and J ends, which lost 6 bases and 5 bases, there was a span of 19 bases. The CDR3 loop reads CASSPASGSMETQYF. In DNA form, the CDR3 reads TGTGCCAGCAGCCCCGCTTCAGGGAGTATGGAGACCCAGTACTTC.

This clonotype ranks as medium-sized. V usage is TRBV5-6 and J usage is TRBJ1-3; no definite D call. Germline V lookup: CDR1 SGHDT, CDR2 YYEEEE. The V gene lost 0 bases and the J gene lost 0 bases, with 7 bases spanning the gap. This CDR3 is 15 amino acids long. The CDR3 here is CASSLGGNSGNTIYF. The CDR3 nucleotides are TGTGCCAGCAGCTTGGGAGGGAACTCTGGAAACACCATATATTTT.

This clonotype has just a few counts. This clone may be a read error of a much larger clone one base away. The V gene is TRBV4-2, the J gene TRBJ2-7; possibly TRBD2 for D (5 bases). This CDR3 spans 14 amino acids. Trimming removed 4 bases from V and 0 bases from J, with 10 bases in between. Per the germline V gene, CDR1 is LGHNA and CDR2 is YNFKEQ. DNA for the CDR3: TGTGCCAGCAGCCTGGACTCCAACTCCTACGAGCAGTACTTC. Its translation: CASSLDSNSYEQYF.

This clonotype is labeled medium-sized (0.01 to 0.1%). The rearrangement links TRBV11-2 to TRBJ2-7; weak D call: TRBD2 (6 bases). This CDR3 region has 15 residues. From germline, CDR1 is SGHAT and CDR2 FQNNGV. Trimming stripped 0 bases from V and 4 bases from J, with 13 bases between. In DNA, the CDR3 is TGTGCCAGCAGCTTAGATAGACTAGTTAGATACGAGCAGTACTTC. Its translation is CASSLDRLVRYEQYF. The complete variable domain, with remaining parts taken from reference TRBV11-2 and TRBJ2-7, reads EAGVAQSPRYKIIEKRQSVAFWCNPISGHATLYWYQQILGQGPKLLIQFQNNGVVDDSQLPKDRFSAERLKGVDSTLKIQPAKLEDSAVYLCASSLDRLVRYEQYFGPGTRLTVT.